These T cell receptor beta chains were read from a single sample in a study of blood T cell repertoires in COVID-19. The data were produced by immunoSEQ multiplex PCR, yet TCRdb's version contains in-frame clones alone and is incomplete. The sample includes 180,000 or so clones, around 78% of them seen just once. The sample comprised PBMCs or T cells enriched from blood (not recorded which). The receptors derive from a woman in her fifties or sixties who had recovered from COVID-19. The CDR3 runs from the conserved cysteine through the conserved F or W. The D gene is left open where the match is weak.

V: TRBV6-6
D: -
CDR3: CASRKSGNTIYF

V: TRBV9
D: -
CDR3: CASSRVSYGYTF

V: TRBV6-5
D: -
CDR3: CASRQLYGYTF

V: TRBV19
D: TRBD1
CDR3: CASTGQGSGANQPQHF

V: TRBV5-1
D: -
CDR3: CASSLDLRGRGTEAFF

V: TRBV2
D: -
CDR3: CASSEVRVNYGYTF

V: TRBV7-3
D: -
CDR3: CASSLNQGYGYTF

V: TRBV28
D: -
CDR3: CASTVRWGGFTDTQYF

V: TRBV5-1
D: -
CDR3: CASREGANTQYF

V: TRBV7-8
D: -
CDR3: CASSLTGGNQPQHF

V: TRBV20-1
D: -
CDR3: CSACGQLSRETQYF

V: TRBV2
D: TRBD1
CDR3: CASSGDRAETQYF

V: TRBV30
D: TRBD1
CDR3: CAWSVLDRGRETQYF

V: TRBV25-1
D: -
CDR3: CASSDYVSSGNTIYF

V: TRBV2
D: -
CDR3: CASSQEGLGNTIYF

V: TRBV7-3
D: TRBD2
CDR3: CASSSGTSPVETQYF

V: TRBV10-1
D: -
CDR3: CASTYRVGSPRDTEAFF

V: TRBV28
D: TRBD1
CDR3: CASRAGGGAGYGYTF

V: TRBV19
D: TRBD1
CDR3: CASSLHSGTGTGNEQFF

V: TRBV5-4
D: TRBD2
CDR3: CASSRRLAGVTDTQYF

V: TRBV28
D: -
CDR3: CASSLWGGPEAFF

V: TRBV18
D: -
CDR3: CASSPPVGPNQPQHF

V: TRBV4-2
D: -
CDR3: CASSSGGGGNTIYF

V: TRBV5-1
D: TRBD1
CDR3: CASSPDRNYGYTF

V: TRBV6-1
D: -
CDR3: CASSDRTAPTGELFF

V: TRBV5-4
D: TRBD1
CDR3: CASSPGTGRVAGELFF

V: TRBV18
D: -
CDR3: CASSPRQANTEAFF

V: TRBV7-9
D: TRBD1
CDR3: CASSFAETGMDIQYF

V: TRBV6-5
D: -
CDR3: CASSLTLTNEKLFF

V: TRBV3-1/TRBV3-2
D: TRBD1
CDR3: CASSFNRGRNYGYTF

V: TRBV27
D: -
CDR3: CASMRDQDYGYTF